This entry lists 30 T cell receptor beta chains sequenced from one sample in a study of cytomegalovirus exposure and HLA in healthy donors. The PCR had 60 Vbeta and 13 Jbeta primers. TCRdb's table, derived via immunoSEQ multiplex PCR, lists solely in-frame clones and lacks some. This sample contains 100,000 to 150,000 clones. Input material: PBMCs. The source of these receptors is a man between 18 and 29 years old in good health and CMV-seronegative.

The rearrangement joins TRBV28 to TRBJ2-1; D perhaps matches TRBD1 (6 bases). There are 16 residues in the CDR3. Trimming removed 2 bases at V and 8 bases at J, with 19 bases between. Germline V lookup: CDR1 MDHEN, CDR2 SYDVKM. The CDR3 DNA reads as TGTGCCAGCAGTTTACTCTCCGAGGGGGACACCCATGAGCAGTTCTTC. It translates to CASSLLSEGDTHEQFF.

The J gene is TRBJ2-2, the V gene TRBV5-1; unclear D gene. CDR3 size: 14 residues. Trimming cost V 1 base and J 3 bases, with 7 bases left between them. Germline V gives CDR1 SGHRS, CDR2 YFSETQ. In nucleotides, the CDR3 is TGCGCCAGCAGCTTGTCTCCCGACACCGGGGAGCTGTTTTTT. It encodes CASSLSPDTGELFF.

V gene TRBV7-3 combines with J gene TRBJ2-2; no reliable D call. Germline V gene lookup returns CDR1 SGHTA and CDR2 FQGTGA. Trimming cost V 5 bases and J 6 bases, with 13 bases left between them. The CDR3 contains 14 residues. CDR3 loop: CASSPVLSAGELFF. In nucleotides, the CDR3 is TGTGCCAGCAGCCCCGTTTTGTCGGCCGGGGAGCTGTTTTTT. Looking up the rest from reference TRBV7-3 and TRBJ2-2 gives the full variable domain: GAGVSQTPSNKVTEKGKYVELRCDPISGHTALYWYRQSLGQGPEFLIYFQGTGAADDSGLPNDRFFAVRPEGSVSTLKIQRTERGDSAVYLCASSPVLSAGELFFGEGSRLTVL.

V and J are TRBV18 and TRBJ2-1; 10 bases are a match to TRBD2. CDR3 length: 17 residues. CDR1 is KGHSH, CDR2 LQKENI, per germline. V was pared by 3 bases and J by 6 bases, with 11 bases of the junction left unmatched. The chain's CDR3 is CASSPLLAGSPGNEQFF. The DNA for the CDR3 is TGTGCCAGCTCACCTTTACTAGCGGGATCCCCTGGCAATGAGCAGTTCTTC.

This chain connects TRBV18 to TRBJ1-5, with TRBD1 as a possible D gene (6 bases). The CDR3 runs to 13 residues. Germline CDR1 and CDR2: KGHSH and LQKENI. Trimming removed 6 bases from V and 9 bases from J, with 15 bases in between. The CDR3 loop is CASSPHEQGPQHF. CDR3 nucleotides: TGTGCCAGCTCCCCTCACGAACAGGGGCCCCAGCATTTT.

The genes are TRBV10-2 and TRBJ1-5; maybe TRBD1 (5 bases). V was shortened by 10 bases and J by 2 bases, with 15 bases between the two germline ends. The germline V gene encodes CDR1 WSHSY and CDR2 SAAADI. The CDR3 sequence is 14 residues long. The CDR3 sequence: CATQGGGGNQPQHF. The CDR3 DNA reads as TGCGCCACCCAGGGTGGAGGGGGCAATCAGCCCCAGCATTTT.

V and J are TRBV28 and TRBJ2-7; 10 bases are shared with TRBD1. The CDR3 is 16 residues long. Losses at the gene ends were 4 bases for V and 0 bases for J; bases not matched to a gene: 6. The germline V gene has CDR1 MDHEN and CDR2 SYDVKM. CDR3 DNA sequence: TGTGCCAGCAGTTCCCCGGGACAGGGGCACTCCTACGAGCAGTACTTC. Amino acid sequence: CASSSPGQGHSYEQYF.

V is TRBV18 and J is TRBJ1-2; the D gene is possibly TRBD1 (5 bases). Germline V lookup: CDR1 KGHSH, CDR2 LQKENI. This CDR3 is built from 15 residues. V lost 3 bases to trimming and J lost 2 bases, with 13 bases between them. The CDR3 nucleotides are TGTGCCAGCTCACCCCTATCGAAGGGGAACTATGGCTACACCTTC. Its translation: CASSPLSKGNYGYTF.

V is TRBV10-3 and J is TRBJ2-1, with D tentatively TRBD1 (6 bases). V gave up 7 bases and J gave up 0 bases, with 10 bases separating them. The CDR3 contains 14 residues. The germline V gene has CDR1 ENHRY and CDR2 SYGVKD. CDR3 protein: CAIKTGRSYNEQFF. CDR3 in DNA: TGTGCCATCAAGACAGGCCGCTCCTACAATGAGCAGTTCTTC.

The CDR3 is CASSPGTYSYNEQFF. The CDR3 nucleotides are TGTGCCAGCAGCCCCGGGACATACTCCTACAATGAGCAGTTCTTC. The V call is TRBV5-6, the J call TRBJ2-1; a weak D match, TRBD1 (6 bases). Trimming cost V 4 bases and J 0 bases, with 11 bases left between them. This CDR3 spans 15 amino acids. CDR1 is SGHDT, CDR2 YYEEEE, per germline.

V gene TRBV7-6 combines with J gene TRBJ1-6; D gene unclear. This CDR3 has 14 residues. CDR1 and CDR2 from the germline V gene are SGHVS and FNYEAQ. Trimming cost V 5 bases and J 9 bases, with 14 bases left between them. The CDR3 DNA follows: TGTGCCAGCAGCCACGCCGGGGAGGGTTCACCCCTCCACTTT. This gives the protein CASSHAGEGSPLHF. Variable domain in full (rest from reference TRBV7-6 and TRBJ1-6): GAGVSQSPRYKVTKRGQDVALRCDPISGHVSLYWYRQALGQGPEFLTYFNYEAQQDKSGLPNDRFSAERPEGSISTLTIQRTEQRDSAMYRCASSHAGEGSPLHFGNGTRLTVT.

The chain carries TRBV11-2 and TRBJ1-1, with D possibly TRBD1 on 5 matching bases. The CDR3 consists of 14 residues. The V and J ends lost 0 bases and 5 bases respectively, with 10 bases between them. Germline CDR1 SGHAT, CDR2 FQNNGV. The CDR3 DNA reads TGTGCCAGCAGCTTAGACGGGGGAGGAACTGAAGCTTTCTTT. This gives the protein CASSLDGGGTEAFF.

The genes are TRBV29-1 and TRBJ2-3, with TRBD2 identical over 7 bases. V was clipped by 7 bases and J by 2 bases; unmatched bases: 12. Germline V gene lookup returns CDR1 SQVTM and CDR2 ANQGSEA. The CDR3 sequence is 15 residues long. CDR3 nucleotide sequence: TGCAGCGCCGATCGGGGAGGGGCTCACACAGATACGCAGTATTTT. Amino acid sequence: CSADRGGAHTDTQYF.

CDR3: CASSRDRINTEAFF. The CDR3 nucleotides are TGTGCCAGCAGCCGGGACAGAATAAACACTGAAGCTTTCTTT. This chain uses TRBV5-4 with TRBJ1-1; 7 bases fit TRBD1. V shed 4 bases and J 2 bases; nucleotides not matched to a gene: 5. CDR3 length: 14 residues. Germline V gene data show CDR1 as SGHNT and CDR2 as YYREEE (reference sequence).

The CDR3 coding sequence is TGTGCCAGCAGCTTAGTAGGGGGACCGGGACTAGCGGAATCATGGTACTTC. Its protein product is CASSLVGGPGLAESWYF. The gene calls are TRBV7-2 and TRBJ2-7; 11 bases line up with TRBD2. The CDR3 totals 17 residues. Germline V gives CDR1 SGHTA, CDR2 FQGNSA. The ends lost 1 base at V and 12 bases at J; junction bases unmatched: 17. Drawing the rest from reference TRBV7-2 and TRBJ2-7, the complete variable domain is GAGVSQSPSNKVTEKGKDVELRCDPISGHTALYWYRQSLGQGLEFLIYFQGNSAPDKSGLPSDRFSAERTGGSVSTLTIQRTQQEDSAVYLCASSLVGGPGLAESWYFGPGTRLTVT.

The gene calls are TRBV9 and TRBJ1-4; D not resolved. CDR3 size: 15 residues. The V gene's germline CDR1 is SGDLS and CDR2 YYNGEE. V dropped 3 bases and J dropped 6 bases, with 15 bases sitting between them. CDR3 coding DNA: TGTGCCAGCAGCGAGGTCCCAGGTCCCTATGAAAAACTGTTTTTT. Translation: CASSEVPGPYEKLFF.

The chain couples TRBV15 to TRBJ2-5; D might be TRBD1 (5 bases). The J call is in doubt because the DNA end fits TRBJ2-7 better. The germline CDR1 and CDR2 sequences are LNHNV and YYDKDF (reference sequence). There are 14 residues in the CDR3. CDR3 sequence reads: CATSRLTQDYEQYF. The CDR3 DNA reads TGTGCCACCAGCAGACTAACACAGGACTACGAGCAGTACTTC.

This chain links TRBV15 with TRBJ1-2; a possible D gene is TRBD1 (5 bases). Per germline, CDR1 LNHNV and CDR2 YYDKDF (reference sequence). This CDR3 region has 14 residues. The V end was cut by 0 bases, the J end by 7 bases, with 12 bases between. The CDR3 spells CATSRDRQPAGYTF. The CDR3 DNA follows: TGTGCCACCAGCAGAGATAGACAGCCCGCTGGCTACACCTTC.

The CDR3 nucleotides are TGTGCCAGCAGCTTGTTCGGGGAAGGACAGCCCCAGCATTTT. It yields the protein CASSLFGEGQPQHF. This chain links TRBV5-4 with TRBJ1-5; D is unresolved. Trimming cost V 1 base and J 7 bases, with 12 bases left between them. Germline V gene sequence: CDR1 SGHNT, CDR2 YYREEE (reference sequence). The CDR3 is made up of 14 amino acids.

The V and J genes are TRBV6-4 and TRBJ2-7; a weak D match, TRBD1 (5 bases). The V end lost 3 bases, the J end lost 2 bases, and 8 bases lay between the germline ends. CDR1 MRHNA and CDR2 SNTAGT come from the germline V gene. The CDR3 covers 13 residues. The CDR3, as DNA: TGTGCCAGCAGTGAAGAAGGGGCCTACGAGCAGTACTTC. It is translated as CASSEEGAYEQYF.

Worth noting for this clone: Other DNA sequences within the sample encode an identical CDR3. The chain combines TRBV30 with TRBJ1-6; TRBD1 might be the D (5 bases). Trimming removed 0 bases from V and 9 bases from J, with 12 bases in between. CDR1 is GTSNPN and CDR2 is SVGIG in the germline V gene (reference sequence). CDR3 length: 14 amino acids. The CDR3, as DNA: TGTGCCTGGAGTGTGGGGGACGGGGGTTCACCCCTCCACTTT. Translating gives CAWSVGDGGSPLHF.

The CDR3 is CASSVVGTGWDEQYF. CDR3 DNA sequence: TGTGCCAGCAGCGTAGTGGGGACAGGGTGGGACGAGCAGTACTTC. This chain links TRBV9 with TRBJ2-7; 9 bases map to TRBD1. Per the germline V gene, CDR1 is SGDLS and CDR2 is YYNGEE. This CDR3 region has 15 residues. V shed 0 bases, J shed 5 bases, and the junction held 6 bases outside the gene matches.

This chain links TRBV29-1 with TRBJ1-2; TRBD1 might be the D (5 bases). V lost 4 bases, J lost 3 bases, and 30 bases lay in between. Germline CDR1 is SQVTM and CDR2 is ANQGSEA. There are 19 residues in the CDR3. Here the CDR3 reads CSVGFMGGSYPKPHYGYTF. The CDR3 nucleotides are TGCAGCGTTGGTTTCATGGGGGGGAGTTACCCCAAACCACACTATGGCTACACCTTC.

J is TRBJ1-6 and V is TRBV30; the match to TRBD1 covers 11 bases. The CDR3 has 15 amino acids. The V gene's germline CDR1 is GTSNPN and CDR2 SVGIG (reference sequence). Germline trimming cut 1 base from V and 9 bases from J; bases unmatched to any gene: 5. In DNA, the CDR3 is TGTGCCTGGAGTGCAGGACAGGGGGCTGGTTCACCCCTCCACTTT. It yields the protein CAWSAGQGAGSPLHF.

The gene calls are TRBV5-8 and TRBJ1-4, with 8 bases identical to TRBD1. With V trimmed by 4 bases and J by 5 bases, 7 bases remained unmatched. The CDR3 is 15 amino acids. The germline gives CDR1 SGHTS, CDR2 YDEGEE. CDR3 in DNA: TGTGCCAGCAGCATCCGGGACAGGAGGAATGAAAAACTGTTTTTT. It codes for CASSIRDRRNEKLFF.

CDR3 DNA sequence: TGTGCCAGCAGCGTGACAGGGACTAACACCGGGGAGCTGTTTTTT. Translating it yields CASSVTGTNTGELFF. The V gene is TRBV9, the J gene TRBJ2-2, with D tentatively TRBD1 (7 bases). With 2 bases removed from V and 2 bases from J, the gap between germline ends came to 10 bases. This CDR3 has 15 residues. Germline CDR1 and CDR2: SGDLS and YYNGEE. Variable domain in full (rest from reference TRBV9 and TRBJ2-2): DSGVTQTPKHLITATGQRVTLRCSPRSGDLSVYWYQQSLDQGLQFLIQYYNGEERAKGNILERFSAQQFPDLHSELNLSSLELGDSALYFCASSVTGTNTGELFFGEGSRLTVL.

The CDR3 sequence: CASSLLSGQPLTDTQYF. The CDR3 nucleotides read TGTGCCAGCAGTTTATTATCCGGACAGCCCCTCACAGATACGCAGTATTTT. The chain carries TRBV27 and TRBJ2-3; weak D call: TRBD1 (6 bases). V gave up 1 base and J gave up 2 bases, with 16 bases separating them. Germline V gene data show CDR1 as MNHEY and CDR2 as SMNVEV (reference sequence). The CDR3 has 17 amino acids.

The rearrangement links TRBV9 to TRBJ2-5, with a tentative D call TRBD2 (5 bases). Per germline, CDR1 SGDLS and CDR2 YYNGEE. Between the trimmed V and J ends, which lost 4 bases and 7 bases, there was a span of 23 bases. CDR3 length equals 16 residues. CDR3: CASSSDPGILSGTQYF. DNA for the CDR3: TGTGCCAGCAGCTCCGACCCCGGGATTCTATCAGGGACCCAGTACTTC.

The chain has TRBV5-1 and TRBJ2-2, with D possibly matching TRBD1 (6 bases). Between the trimmed V and J ends, which lost 2 bases and 6 bases, there was a span of 14 bases. CDR1 and CDR2 from the germline V gene are SGHRS and YFSETQ. This CDR3 is 15 amino acids long. This CDR3 is CASSLGQMTSGELFF. Written as DNA, the CDR3 is TGCGCCAGCAGCTTAGGACAGATGACGTCCGGGGAGCTGTTTTTT. Complete variable domain (other parts from reference TRBV5-1 and TRBJ2-2): KAGVTQTPRYLIKTRGQQVTLSCSPISGHRSVSWYQQTPGQGLQFLFEYFSETQRNKGNFPGRFSGRQFSNSRSEMNVSTLELGDSALYLCASSLGQMTSGELFFGEGSRLTVL.

The rearrangement links TRBV5-6 to TRBJ2-1; 8 positions match TRBD1. Per germline, CDR1 SGHDT and CDR2 YYEEEE. The CDR3 has 16 amino acids. V lost 0 bases, J lost 2 bases, and 4 bases stayed unmatched. The CDR3: CASSLGDRGTYNEQFF. The CDR3 DNA reads TGTGCCAGCAGCTTGGGTGACAGGGGAACCTACAATGAGCAGTTCTTC.